Listed below are T cell receptor beta chains from one sample, sequenced in a study of spatial heterogeneity in lung cancer. TCRdb called the 5' RACE reads again in MiXCR, with one record for every CDR3 protein. The sample has tens of thousands of distinct CDR3 sequences; roughly 15% are singletons. Sequencing was performed on PBMCs, taken at surgery. These receptor sequences come from a male donor with early-stage non-small cell lung cancer. The CDR3 runs from the conserved cysteine through the conserved F or W. Each record gives: D gene, J gene, V gene, clone size, CDR3 protein, CDR3 DNA. D genes are given only for firm matches. Size is stated for part of the rows, as once, few or many counts, or as a class when the clone is expanded.

NA,TRBJ1-6,TRBV10-3,many,CAISESRVRLHF,TGTGCCATCAGTGAGTCCAGGGTGCGCCTCCACTTT
NA,TRBJ1-1,TRBV10-3,NA,CAISPGAPDTEAFF,TGTGCCATCAGTCCAGGGGCCCCGGACACTGAAGCTTTCTTT
NA,TRBJ2-6,TRBV10-3,NA,CAIRAENSGANVLTF,TGTGCCATCAGGGCAGAAAACTCTGGGGCCAACGTCCTGACTTTC
NA,TRBJ1-1,TRBV7-9,many,CASIIGGGTEAFF,TGTGCCAGCATCATAGGGGGAGGGACTGAAGCTTTCTTT
NA,TRBJ1-2,TRBV20-1,NA,CSARDRNRVAYGYTF,TGCAGTGCTAGAGATCGCAACAGGGTTGCTTATGGCTACACCTTC
NA,TRBJ2-5,TRBV6-1,few,CVSRASGIETQYF,TGTGTCAGCAGGGCCTCCGGTATAGAGACCCAGTACTTC
NA,TRBJ2-3,TRBV6-6,few,CASSDTTSTDTQYF,TGTGCCAGCAGTGACACTACGTCCACAGATACGCAGTATTTT
NA,TRBJ2-7,TRBV6-5,NA,CASSPAERGYEQYF,TGTGCCAGCAGCCCCGCAGAAAGGGGCTACGAGCAGTACTTC
TRBD2,TRBJ2-7,TRBV10-3,many,CAISESGVAGASSYEQYF,TGTGCCATCAGTGAGTCGGGGGTAGCGGGGGCGAGCTCCTACGAGCAGTACTTC
TRBD2,TRBJ2-3,TRBV20-1,many,CSARDRTSGWTTDTQYF,TGCAGTGCTAGAGACCGGACTAGCGGGTGGACGACAGATACGCAGTATTTT
NA,TRBJ2-3,TRBV12-5,NA,CASGFVPRIWTRHEDTQYF,TGTGCTAGTGGTTTTGTGCCCCGGATCTGGACACGCCACGAAGATACGCAGTATTTT
NA,TRBJ2-3,TRBV27,NA,CASSPRRGAGTDTQYF,TGTGCCAGCAGTCCCCGACGGGGGGCGGGGACAGATACGCAGTATTTT
TRBD1,TRBJ1-6,TRBV6-1,few,CASSEQGVNSPLHF,TGTGCCAGCAGTGAACAGGGGGTCAATTCACCCCTCCACTTT
NA,TRBJ2-1,TRBV15,many,CATSRDWISYNEQFF,TGTGCCACCAGCAGAGATTGGATTTCCTACAATGAGCAGTTCTTC
NA,TRBJ2-5,TRBV7-2,many,CASRLQLGLQETQYF,TGTGCCAGCAGACTCCAGTTGGGATTACAAGAGACCCAGTACTTC
NA,TRBJ2-2,TRBV6-1,NA,CASSERAATGELFF,TGTGCCAGCAGTGAACGGGCTGCCACCGGGGAGCTGTTTTTT
TRBD1,TRBJ1-1,TRBV2,NA,CASTLGTAGPNTEAFF,TGTGCCAGCACCCTCGGGACAGCCGGACCGAACACTGAAGCTTTCTTT
NA,TRBJ2-3,TRBV7-6,many,CASSFAGDTQYF,TGTGCCAGCAGCTTTGCCGGAGATACGCAGTATTTT
TRBD2,TRBJ2-7,TRBV7-6,NA,CASSLGPRDILFSGRAREQYF,TGTGCCAGCAGCTTAGGCCCCCGGGACATCCTTTTTAGCGGGAGGGCGCGCGAGCAGTACTTC
NA,TRBJ1-2,TRBV12-3/TRBV12-4,few,CASSLGGSVYGYTF,TGTGCCAGCAGTCTGGGAGGTTCCGTCTATGGCTACACCTTC
TRBD1,TRBJ1-6,TRBV7-8,NA,CASSLGFRDRSLRNSPLHF,TGTGCCAGCAGCTTAGGTTTCCGGGACAGATCGTTGCGGAATTCACCCCTCCACTTT
NA,TRBJ2-7,TRBV9,many,CASSTSPVGEQYF,TGTGCCAGCAGCACCAGTCCCGTCGGCGAGCAGTACTTC
NA,TRBJ2-6,TRBV11-2,NA,CASSFGLSAGIISGANVLTF,TGTGCCAGCAGCTTTGGGCTCTCGGCAGGTATAATCTCTGGGGCCAACGTCCTGACTTTC
NA,TRBJ1-1,TRBV28,few,CASRLWYMNTEAFF,TGTGCCAGCAGGCTGTGGTACATGAACACTGAAGCTTTCTTT